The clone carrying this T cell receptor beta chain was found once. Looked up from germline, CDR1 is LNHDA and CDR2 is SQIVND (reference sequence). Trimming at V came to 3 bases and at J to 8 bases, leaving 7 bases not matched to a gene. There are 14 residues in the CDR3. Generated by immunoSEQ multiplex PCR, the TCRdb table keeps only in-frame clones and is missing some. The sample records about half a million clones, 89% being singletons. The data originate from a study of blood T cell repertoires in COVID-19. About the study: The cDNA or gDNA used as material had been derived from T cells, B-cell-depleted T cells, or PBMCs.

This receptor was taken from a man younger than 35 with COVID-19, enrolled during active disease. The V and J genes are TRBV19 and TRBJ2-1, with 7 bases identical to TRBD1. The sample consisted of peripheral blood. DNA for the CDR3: TGTGCCAGTAGTATTTGGGAAGGGGGCGATGAGCAGTTCTTC. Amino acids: CASSIWEGGDEQFF.